This is a list of T cell receptor beta chains from one sample in a study of shared clonotypes between healthy human individuals. Produced via immunoSEQ multiplex PCR; TCRdb's table is partial and in-frame only. Counted here are millions of clones, around 96% occurring once; the ten biggest clones make up 0.85% to 1.3%. Material: naive CD8+ T cells sorted from blood. These receptors all come from a young man in good health. Each CDR3 is given with its conserved first and last residue. A D gene is named only where the DNA matches it firmly. Clone sizes are given selectively: once, few, many, or a class where the clone is expanded.

TRBD1	NA	TRBV12-5	TRBJ2-7	14	CASGTGTGVYEQYF	TGTGCTAGTGGCACCGGGACAGGGGTCTACGAGCAGTACTTC
NA	NA	TRBV27	TRBJ2-5	14	CASSLSSEGETQYF	TGTGCCAGCAGTTTATCTAGCGAGGGAGAGACCCAGTACTTC
NA	NA	TRBV7-9	TRBJ2-5	13	CASSSTGFETQYF	TGTGCCAGCAGCTCAACAGGGTTTGAGACCCAGTACTTC
NA	NA	TRBV27	TRBJ1-6	16	CASSSPGSSYNSPLHF	TGTGCCAGCTCATCCCCAGGGAGCTCCTATAATTCACCCCTCCACTTT
NA	NA	TRBV28	TRBJ2-1	20	CASSLPQTRQGGGGDNEQFF	TGTGCCAGCAGTTTACCCCAGACTAGACAGGGTGGAGGGGGGGACAATGAGCAGTTCTTC
NA	NA	TRBV28	TRBJ1-6	16	CASSLLGDSYNSPLHF	TGTGCCAGCAGTTTATTGGGGGATTCCTATAATTCACCCCTCCACTTT
NA	NA	TRBV5-1	TRBJ2-7	13	CASSFGRDYEQYF	TGCGCCAGCAGCTTTGGACGGGACTACGAGCAGTACTTC
TRBD1	NA	TRBV10-3	TRBJ2-7	13	CAINPDRAYEQYF	TGTGCCATCAACCCGGACAGGGCCTACGAGCAGTACTTC
NA	NA	TRBV4-1	TRBJ2-1	13	CASSQDGDNEQFF	TGCGCCAGCAGCCAAGATGGCGACAATGAGCAGTTCTTC
TRBD2	NA	TRBV5-6	TRBJ2-5	13	CASSSGLGETQYF	TGTGCCAGCAGCTCCGGACTAGGGGAGACCCAGTACTTC
TRBD1	NA	TRBV4-1	TRBJ2-7	16	CASSHDSGTGGYEQYF	TGCGCCAGCAGCCACGATTCCGGGACAGGGGGCTACGAGCAGTACTTC
NA	NA	TRBV11-2	TRBJ2-7	14	CASSLVGASYEQYF	TGTGCCAGCAGCTTAGTAGGGGCGTCCTACGAGCAGTACTTC
NA	NA	TRBV23-1	TRBJ2-7	20	CASSQEATGGSRLFSYEQYF	TGCGCCAGCAGTCAAGAAGCGACTGGGGGGAGCCGACTCTTTTCCTACGAGCAGTACTTC
NA	NA	TRBV5-8	TRBJ1-6	12	CASSLVPSPLHF	TGTGCCAGCAGCTTGGTTCCCTCACCCCTCCACTTT
NA	NA	TRBV30	TRBJ1-2	14	CAWGQRLLNYGYTF	TGTGCCTGGGGACAGAGGCTTCTAAACTATGGCTACACCTTC
NA	NA	TRBV5-6	TRBJ2-1	12	CASSFSGHEQFF	TGTGCCAGCAGCTTTAGCGGTCATGAGCAGTTCTTC
NA	NA	TRBV28	TRBJ1-4	14	CASSLHGVDEKLFF	TGTGCCAGCAGTCTACACGGGGTGGACGAAAAACTGTTTTTT
TRBD2	NA	TRBV4-1	TRBJ2-7	16	CASSQEGGLAGDEQYF	TGCGCCAGCAGCCAAGAAGGGGGACTAGCGGGAGACGAGCAGTACTTC
TRBD2	NA	TRBV6-5	TRBJ2-7	14	CASSYVAGAYEQYF	TGTGCCAGCAGTTATGTAGCGGGGGCCTACGAGCAGTACTTC
TRBD2	NA	TRBV7-8	TRBJ2-3	17	CASSLGWREKTTDTQYF	TGTGCCAGCAGCTTAGGGTGGCGGGAGAAAACCACAGATACGCAGTATTTT
NA	once	TRBV4-1	TRBJ1-4	15	CASSQHLQINEKLFF	TGCGCCAGCAGCCAGCACCTACAGATTAATGAAAAACTGTTTTTT
TRBD2	once	TRBV7-2	TRBJ2-1	16	CASSLPSGTPGNEQFF	TGTGCCAGCAGCCTACCTAGCGGGACCCCAGGAAATGAGCAGTTCTTC
NA	NA	TRBV7-2	TRBJ2-1	15	CASSEGGRLYNEQFF	TGTGCCAGCAGCGAGGGGGGGAGGCTCTACAATGAGCAGTTCTTC
TRBD1	NA	TRBV5-1	TRBJ2-1	18	CASSLRDRGTSSYNEQFF	TGCGCCAGCAGCTTGAGGGACAGGGGCACCAGCTCCTACAATGAGCAGTTCTTC
NA	NA	TRBV10-1	TRBJ2-7	13	CASSDGVMDEQYF	TGCGCCAGCAGTGATGGGGTAATGGACGAGCAGTACTTC
TRBD1	NA	TRBV27	TRBJ2-7	14	CASSLRTGALWQYF	TGTGCCAGCAGTTTAAGGACAGGAGCCCTTTGGCAGTACTTC
NA	NA	TRBV4-1	TRBJ2-1	14	CASSQVLTDNEQFF	TGCGCCAGCAGCCAAGTCCTTACCGACAATGAGCAGTTCTTC
NA	NA	TRBV29-1	TRBJ1-2	11	CSVEGFYGYTF	TGCAGCGTTGAAGGATTCTATGGCTACACCTTC
NA	NA	TRBV5-6	TRBJ2-7	14	CASSLASSFYEQYF	TGTGCCAGCAGCTTGGCTAGCAGTTTCTACGAGCAGTACTTC